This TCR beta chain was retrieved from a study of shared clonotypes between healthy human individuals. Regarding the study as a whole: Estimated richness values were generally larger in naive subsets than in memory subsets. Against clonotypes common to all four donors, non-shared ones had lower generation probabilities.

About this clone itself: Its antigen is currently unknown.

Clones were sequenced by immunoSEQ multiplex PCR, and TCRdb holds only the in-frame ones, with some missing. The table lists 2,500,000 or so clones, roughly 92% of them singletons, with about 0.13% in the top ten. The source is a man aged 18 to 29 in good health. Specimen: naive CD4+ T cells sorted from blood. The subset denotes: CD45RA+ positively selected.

CDR3 DNA: TGTGCCAGCTCATCGGATTTAGGGGAAGACGTGGACACCTTC. This encodes CASSSDLGEDVDTF. V gene TRBV18 combines with J gene TRBJ1-2, with D tentatively TRBD1 (5 bases). Germline-derived CDR1 and CDR2 are KGHSH and LQKENI. This CDR3 is 14 amino acids long. The V end was cut by 5 bases, the J end by 12 bases, with 22 bases between.